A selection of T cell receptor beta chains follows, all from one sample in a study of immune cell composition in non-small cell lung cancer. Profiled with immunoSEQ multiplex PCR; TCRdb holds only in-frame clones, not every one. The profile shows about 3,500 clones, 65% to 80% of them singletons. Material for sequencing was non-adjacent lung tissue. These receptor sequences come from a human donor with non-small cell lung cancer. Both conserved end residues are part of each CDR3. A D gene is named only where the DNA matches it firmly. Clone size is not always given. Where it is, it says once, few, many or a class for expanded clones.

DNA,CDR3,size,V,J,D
TGCGCCAGCAGCTTGGAAGGACAGGGAGGTTGGGGTGAAGCTTTCTTT,CASSLEGQGGWGEAFF,NA,TRBV5-1,TRBJ1-1,TRBD1
TGTGCCAGCAGTGGGGGACGGACTACATCGGATCAGCCCCAGCATTTT,CASSGGRTTSDQPQHF,NA,TRBV6-1,TRBJ1-5,NA
TGCGCCAGCAGCTTGGACAGGGGTCGGGGCGGGAGGGCCGTCTACAATGAGCAGTTCTTC,CASSLDRGRGGRAVYNEQFF,NA,TRBV5-1,TRBJ2-1,TRBD2
TGCGCCAGCAGTGAGAGGGGCGGACTATCCTACAATGAGCAGTTCTTC,CASSERGGLSYNEQFF,few,TRBV10-1,TRBJ2-1,NA
TGTGCCAGCAGTGACTCGACAAATTCACCCCTCCACTTT,CASSDSTNSPLHF,few,TRBV6-4,TRBJ1-6,NA
TGTGCCACCGGTCGGGACAGGGGGGATGAAGCTTTCTTT,CATGRDRGDEAFF,NA,TRBV15,TRBJ1-1,TRBD1
TGTGCCAGCAGTGAGGGACAGGGAAAGCAGTACTTC,CASSEGQGKQYF,few,TRBV6-1,TRBJ2-7,TRBD1
TGTGCCAGCAGCTTTGAGCCTCAAGAGACCCAGTACTTC,CASSFEPQETQYF,NA,TRBV11-3,TRBJ2-5,NA
TGTGCCAGCGGCGACCGGGAGAGCTCCTACAATGAGCAGTTCTTC,CASGDRESSYNEQFF,NA,TRBV2,TRBJ2-1,NA
TGTGCCAGCAGTTCAAGATCTGGGAACACTGAAGCTTTCTTT,CASSSRSGNTEAFF,NA,TRBV6-1,TRBJ1-1,NA
TGTGCCAGTACTCTCGGACAGGACAGCTCCTACAATGAGCAGTTCTTC,CASTLGQDSSYNEQFF,NA,TRBV19,TRBJ2-1,TRBD1
TGTGCCAGCAGCTTGTCGGTTTCCTCCGCTGAAGCTTTCTTT,CASSLSVSSAEAFF,NA,TRBV11-2,TRBJ1-1,NA
TGTGCCAGCTCACTAAATGCGGAGCCGGGCACTGAAGCTTTCTTT,CASSLNAEPGTEAFF,NA,TRBV18,TRBJ1-1,NA
TGTGCCAGCTCACTGGGGTCCACGGGGAACACTGAAGCTTTCTTT,CASSLGSTGNTEAFF,NA,TRBV18,TRBJ1-1,NA
TGTGCCAGCAGCGTATCCTCTACTATTTGGGACAATGAGCAGTTCTTC,CASSVSSTIWDNEQFF,NA,TRBV9,TRBJ2-1,NA
TGTGCCACCAGCAGATTTAGCGGGACCAACACAGATACGCAGTATTTT,CATSRFSGTNTDTQYF,once,TRBV15,TRBJ2-3,TRBD2
TGTGCCAGCTTCGGCGGGAGGACCTACAATGAGCAGTTCTTC,CASFGGRTYNEQFF,NA,TRBV19,TRBJ2-1,TRBD2
TGTGCCAGCAGCTCTAGCCGCGTTAGCTCCTACAATGAGCAGTTCTTC,CASSSSRVSSYNEQFF,NA,TRBV5-4,TRBJ2-1,NA
TGTGCCAGCTCGGGACCCCACTACGAGCAGTACTTC,CASSGPHYEQYF,NA,TRBV27,TRBJ2-7,NA
TGTGCCAGCAGCTACACCCCCGGAGGGTACGAGCAGTACTTC,CASSYTPGGYEQYF,NA,TRBV2,TRBJ2-7,NA
TGTGCCAGCAGTGAAGGGGATCGAACTGAAGCTTTCTTT,CASSEGDRTEAFF,NA,TRBV25-1,TRBJ1-1,NA
TGTGCCAGCAGCTTAGGCCAAGCGGGAGGGAACACAGATACGCAGTATTTT,CASSLGQAGGNTDTQYF,once,TRBV13,TRBJ2-3,TRBD2
TGTGCCAGCAGCCCCTTAGGATCCTACGAGCAGTACTTC,CASSPLGSYEQYF,NA,TRBV11-2,TRBJ2-7,NA
TGTGCCAGCTCACCGGGACAGGGGGCGCGGATAGAGACCCAGTACTTC,CASSPGQGARIETQYF,NA,TRBV18,TRBJ2-5,TRBD1
TGCGCCAGCAGCCAGGTGGGACAGGGCAATCAGCCCCAGCATTTT,CASSQVGQGNQPQHF,NA,TRBV4-1,TRBJ1-5,TRBD1
TGTGCCAGCAGCGTAGGGGGGGCGGAGAGCACCGGGGAGCTGTTTTTT,CASSVGGAESTGELFF,NA,TRBV9,TRBJ2-2,NA